This T cell receptor (beta chain) was profiled in a study of blood T cells in healthy people across ages. Findings of the study overall: Across the age range, TCR beta diversity per million T cells fell in a roughly linear way. Compared with aged donors, long-lived donors showed fewer expanded clones, suggesting selection.

This CDR3 is built from 13 residues. V lost 5 bases and J lost 2, with 10 bases in between. In germline, CDR1 is MGHRA, CDR2 YSYEKL. This clonotype was seen ten or more times. Its antigen is not identified. Next came a second PCR, run for about 7 to 12 cycles, which used a sample-barcoded 5' primer along with a J-beta primer mix. Using its own MiXCR run on the 5' RACE reads, TCRdb lists one record per CDR3 protein. Seen here are around 1,000,000 distinct CDR3 sequences, around 25% observed once, and the top ten hold around 0.75%. This sample also belongs to another study, concerning T cells of mothers and their children. Per that study: Slightly, though not significantly, more overlap was seen in related than in unrelated mother-child pairs. Evidence of persistent microchimeric T cell clones was absent.

This sequence was found in a girl aged 2 to 9 in good health. Sequenced material: blood. The chain recombines TRBV4-1 with TRBJ2-7; D ambiguous. The CDR3 nucleotides are TGCGCCAGCAGCGTCACTCCCGCCTACGAGCAGTACTTC. This sequence encodes CASSVTPAYEQYF.